Given below is one T cell receptor beta chain in context. Its antigen is as yet unknown. As for treatment: 19 received Ad26.COV2.S at low or high dose, single or two shots; roughly 5 received placebo; per-sample allocation not given. Samples came from day 63 after the first vaccine or placebo injection. This record belongs to a study of Ad26.COV2.S vaccination and SARS-CoV-2 variants. Study in general: Ad26.COV2.S was injected intramuscularly once or twice, 56 days apart. Whole-study results and caveats: Vaccine recipients and placebo recipients showed similar non-spike TCR breadth.

The CDR3 consists of 13 residues. Germline V gene data show CDR1 as SGHRS and CDR2 as YFSETQ. The ends were cut back, 7 bases at V and 4 bases at J, with 12 bases in the middle. TCRdb's copy holds only in-frame clones and misses some; the assay was immunoSEQ multiplex PCR. Of around 500,000 clones in the sample, about nine tenths were seen once. The starting material was peripheral blood, obtained in a trial of Ad26.COV2.S vaccine versus placebo. The rearrangement joins TRBV5-1 to TRBJ1-3; D is uncertain. The clonotype was recovered from a person aged 18-60 years who received the Ad26.COV2.S COVID-19 vaccine or a placebo. The CDR3 loop is CASSEGYGNTIYF. As DNA, the CDR3 is TGCGCCAGCTCGGAGGGATACGGAAACACCATATATTTT.